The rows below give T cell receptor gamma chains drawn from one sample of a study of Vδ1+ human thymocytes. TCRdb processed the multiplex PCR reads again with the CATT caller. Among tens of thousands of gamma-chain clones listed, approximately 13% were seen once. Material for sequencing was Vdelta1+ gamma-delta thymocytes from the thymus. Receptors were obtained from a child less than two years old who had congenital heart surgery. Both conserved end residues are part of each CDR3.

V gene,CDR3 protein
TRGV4,CATGVGVTDWIKTF
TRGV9,CALWGAIKKLF
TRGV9,CALTGDYKKLF
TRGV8,CATWDVRVKLF
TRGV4,CATWRGHYYKKLF
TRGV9,CALWGPLYYKKLF
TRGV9,CALWENSRHYKKLF
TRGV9,CALWEVHWKLF
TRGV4,CATWDDGYKKLF
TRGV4,CATWNGPQTNIDYKQLF
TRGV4,CATWNVKKLF
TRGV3,CATWDRPISDWIKTF
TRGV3,CATWPANYYKKLF
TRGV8,CATWSTYKKLF
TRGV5,CATWDRRNYYKKLF
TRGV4,CATWNVSYYKKLF
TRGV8,CATWGRRMKLF
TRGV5,CATWDQDSNYYKILF
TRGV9,CALWEVTLNYYKKLF
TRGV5,CATWGYKKLF
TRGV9,CALWEPDYYKKLF
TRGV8,CATWDSSPTGWFKIF
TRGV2,CATWDGNSDWIKTF
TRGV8,CAAWDSNTGWFKIF
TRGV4,CAAWDVSNYYKKLF
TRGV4,CATWTTEVF
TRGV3,CATWDRLGINYYKKLF
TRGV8,CATWDPYYKKLF
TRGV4,CATWKGIYYKKLF
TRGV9,CATWAHSGTNYYKKLF
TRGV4,CATWNGPGSYKKLF
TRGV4,CATWEGIYYKKLF
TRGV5,CATGYKKLF
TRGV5,CATWSYKKLF
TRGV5,CATWGYKKLF
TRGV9,CALWEVTHKKLF
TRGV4,CATWDVIKLF
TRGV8,CATWDPSYYKKLF
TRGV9,CALWAPGRYKKLF
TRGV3,CATWDRRGSDWIETF
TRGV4,CATWNGPPYYKKLF
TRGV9,CALWEVATGWFKIF
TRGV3,CATWDRPHYYKKLF
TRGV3,CATWDLKLF
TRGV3,CATWDRQGGYYKKLF